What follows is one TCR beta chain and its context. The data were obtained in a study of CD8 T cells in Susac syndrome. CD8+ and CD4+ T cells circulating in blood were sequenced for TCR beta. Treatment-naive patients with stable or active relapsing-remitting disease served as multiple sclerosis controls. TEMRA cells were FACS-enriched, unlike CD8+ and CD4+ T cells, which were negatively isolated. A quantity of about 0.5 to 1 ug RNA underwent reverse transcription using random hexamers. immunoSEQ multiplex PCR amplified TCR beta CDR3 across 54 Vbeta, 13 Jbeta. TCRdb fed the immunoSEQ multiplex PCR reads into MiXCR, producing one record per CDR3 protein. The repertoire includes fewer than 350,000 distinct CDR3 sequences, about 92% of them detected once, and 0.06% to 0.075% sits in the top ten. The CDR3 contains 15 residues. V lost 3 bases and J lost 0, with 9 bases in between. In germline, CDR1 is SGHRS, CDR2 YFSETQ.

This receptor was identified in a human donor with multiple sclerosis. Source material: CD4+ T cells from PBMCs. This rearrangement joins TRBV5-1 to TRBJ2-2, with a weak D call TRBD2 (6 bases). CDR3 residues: CASSSLASNTGELFF. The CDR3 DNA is TGCGCCAGCAGCTCCCTAGCGTCGAACACCGGGGAGCTGTTTTTT.